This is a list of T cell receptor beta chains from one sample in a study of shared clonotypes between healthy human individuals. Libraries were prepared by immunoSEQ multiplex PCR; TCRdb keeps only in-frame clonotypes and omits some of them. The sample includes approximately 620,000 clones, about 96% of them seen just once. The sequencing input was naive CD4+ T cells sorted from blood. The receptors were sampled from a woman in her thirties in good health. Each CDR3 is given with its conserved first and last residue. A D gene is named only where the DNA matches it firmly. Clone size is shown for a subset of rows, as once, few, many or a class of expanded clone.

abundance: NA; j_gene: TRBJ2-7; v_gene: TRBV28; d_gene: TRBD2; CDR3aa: CATGTTSYEQYF; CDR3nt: TGTGCCACCGGGACTACCTCCTACGAGCAGTACTTC
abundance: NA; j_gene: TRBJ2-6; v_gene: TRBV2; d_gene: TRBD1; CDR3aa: CASNDRVGANVLTF; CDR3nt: TGTGCCAGCAACGACAGGGTTGGGGCCAACGTCCTGACTTTC
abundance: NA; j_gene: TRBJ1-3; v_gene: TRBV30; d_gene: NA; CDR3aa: CALRGNSLSGNTIYF; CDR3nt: TGTGCCTTGAGGGGTAACTCTCTTTCTGGAAACACCATATATTTT
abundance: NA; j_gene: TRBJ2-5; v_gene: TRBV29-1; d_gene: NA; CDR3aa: CSVIGAAETQYF; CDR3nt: TGCAGCGTCATTGGGGCGGCGGAGACCCAGTACTTC
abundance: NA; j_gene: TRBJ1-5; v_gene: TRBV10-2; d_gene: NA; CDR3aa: CASPQGPWGNQPQHF; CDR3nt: TGCGCCAGCCCACAGGGTCCGTGGGGCAATCAGCCCCAGCATTTT
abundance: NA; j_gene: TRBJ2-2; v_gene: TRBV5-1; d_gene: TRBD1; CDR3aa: CASSFPGQGSGGELFF; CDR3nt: TGCGCCAGCAGCTTCCCCGGACAGGGTTCGGGCGGGGAGCTGTTTTTT
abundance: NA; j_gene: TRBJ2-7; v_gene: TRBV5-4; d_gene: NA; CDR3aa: CASSKRQGSSRYEQYF; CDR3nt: TGTGCCAGCTCCAAACGCCAGGGGTCGAGCAGGTACGAGCAGTACTTC
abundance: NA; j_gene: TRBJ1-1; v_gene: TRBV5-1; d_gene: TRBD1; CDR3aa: CASSQRTGGNTEAFF; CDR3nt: TGCGCCAGCAGCCAAAGGACAGGGGGAAACACTGAAGCTTTCTTT
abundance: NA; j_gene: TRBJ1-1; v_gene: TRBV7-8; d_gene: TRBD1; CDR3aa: CASSSRTGRNTEAFF; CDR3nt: TGTGCCAGCAGCTCCAGGACAGGGCGGAACACTGAAGCTTTCTTT
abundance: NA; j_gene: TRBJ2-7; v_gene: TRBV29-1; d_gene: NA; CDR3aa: CSGGGGNYEQYF; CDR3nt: TGCAGCGGAGGGGGAGGAAACTACGAGCAGTACTTC
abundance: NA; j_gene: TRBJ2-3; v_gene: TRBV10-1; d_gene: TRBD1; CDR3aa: CASSEGGTGDKDTQYF; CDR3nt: TGCGCCAGCAGTGAAGGTGGGACAGGGGATAAAGATACGCAGTATTTT
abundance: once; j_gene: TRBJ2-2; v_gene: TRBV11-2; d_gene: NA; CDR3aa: CASTPRLYPPGELFF; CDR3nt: TGTGCCAGCACCCCCAGGCTGTATCCCCCCGGGGAGCTGTTTTTT
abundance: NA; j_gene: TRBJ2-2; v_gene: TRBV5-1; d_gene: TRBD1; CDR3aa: CASSWDRGALSTGELFF; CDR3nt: TGCGCCAGCAGCTGGGACAGGGGCGCATTGAGCACCGGGGAGCTGTTTTTT
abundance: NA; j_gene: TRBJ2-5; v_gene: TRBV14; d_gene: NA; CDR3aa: CASSQLPDRRGETQYF; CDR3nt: TGTGCCAGCAGCCAATTACCGGACAGGCGGGGGGAGACCCAGTACTTC
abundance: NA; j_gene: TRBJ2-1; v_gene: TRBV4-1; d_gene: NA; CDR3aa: CASSQERVYNEQFF; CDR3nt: TGCGCCAGCAGCCAAGAGCGAGTCTACAATGAGCAGTTCTTC
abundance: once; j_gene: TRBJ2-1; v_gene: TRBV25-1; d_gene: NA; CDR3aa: CASSEPGPGYNEQFF; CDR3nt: TGTGCCAGCAGTGAACCTGGGCCCGGGTACAATGAGCAGTTCTTC
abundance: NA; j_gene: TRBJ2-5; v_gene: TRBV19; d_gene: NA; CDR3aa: CASGGGSGETQYF; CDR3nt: TGTGCCAGTGGAGGGGGCAGTGGGGAGACCCAGTACTTC
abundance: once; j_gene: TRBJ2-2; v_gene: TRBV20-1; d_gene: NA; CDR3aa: CSARDIGELFF; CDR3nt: TGCAGTGCTAGAGATATTGGGGAGCTGTTTTTT
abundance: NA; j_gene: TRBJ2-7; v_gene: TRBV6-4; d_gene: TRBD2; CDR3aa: CASRNPPLAGGEEQYF; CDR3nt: TGTGCCAGCAGGAACCCCCCGTTAGCGGGAGGGGAGGAGCAGTACTTC
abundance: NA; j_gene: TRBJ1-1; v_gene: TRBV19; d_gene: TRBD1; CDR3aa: CASTLQGAGTEAFF; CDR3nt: TGTGCCAGTACGCTACAGGGGGCAGGCACTGAAGCTTTCTTT
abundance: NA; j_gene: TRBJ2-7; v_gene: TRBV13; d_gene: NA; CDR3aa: CASSLGQGNSYEQYF; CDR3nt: TGTGCCAGCAGCTTAGGACAGGGTAACAGCTACGAGCAGTACTTC
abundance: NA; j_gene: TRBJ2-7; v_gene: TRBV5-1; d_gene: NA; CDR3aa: CASSQRPDMTYEQYF; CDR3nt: TGCGCCAGCAGCCAACGCCCGGACATGACCTACGAGCAGTACTTC
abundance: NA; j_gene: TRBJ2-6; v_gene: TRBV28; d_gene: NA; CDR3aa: CASSKVQGYSGANVLTF; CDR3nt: TGTGCCAGCAGTAAAGTACAGGGCTACTCTGGGGCCAACGTCCTGACTTTC
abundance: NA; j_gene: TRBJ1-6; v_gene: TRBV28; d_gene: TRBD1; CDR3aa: CASSLSTGYSYNSPLHF; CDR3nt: TGTGCCAGCAGTTTGTCGACAGGGTACTCCTATAATTCACCCCTCCACTTT
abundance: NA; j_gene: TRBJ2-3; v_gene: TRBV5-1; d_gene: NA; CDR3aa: CASSLTPGVSDTQYF; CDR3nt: TGCGCCAGCAGCTTAACTCCGGGAGTGTCAGATACGCAGTATTTT
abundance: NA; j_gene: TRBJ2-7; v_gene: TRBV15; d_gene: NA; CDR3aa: CATSRGTADMGEQYF; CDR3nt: TGTGCCACCAGCAGAGGGACGGCCGACATGGGCGAGCAGTACTTC
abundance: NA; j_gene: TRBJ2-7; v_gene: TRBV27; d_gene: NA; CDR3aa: CASLSRARHEQYF; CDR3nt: TGTGCCAGTCTCTCTAGGGCCCGCCACGAGCAGTACTTC
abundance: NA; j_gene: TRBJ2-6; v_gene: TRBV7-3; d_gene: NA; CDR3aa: CASNPGGTGANVLTF; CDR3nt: TGTGCCAGCAACCCCGGGGGAACTGGGGCCAACGTCCTGACTTTC
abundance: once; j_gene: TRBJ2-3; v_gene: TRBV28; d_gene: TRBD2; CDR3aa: CASSSGTSRDTDTQYF; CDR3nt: TGTGCCAGCAGTTCTGGGACTAGCAGAGACACAGATACGCAGTATTTT
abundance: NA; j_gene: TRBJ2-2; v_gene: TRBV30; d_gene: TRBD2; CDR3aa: CAWSLAGALPDTGELFF; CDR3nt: TGTGCCTGGAGCCTAGCGGGAGCCCTACCGGACACCGGGGAGCTGTTTTTT
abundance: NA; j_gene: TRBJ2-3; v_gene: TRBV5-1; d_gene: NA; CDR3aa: CASSLLFLATDTQYF; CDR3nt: TGCGCCAGCAGCTTGCTTTTCCTAGCTACAGATACGCAGTATTTT
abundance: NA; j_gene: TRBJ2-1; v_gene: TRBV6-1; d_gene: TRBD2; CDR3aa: CASSERRTSHDEQFF; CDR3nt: TGTGCCAGCAGTGAAAGGAGGACTAGTCATGATGAGCAGTTCTTC